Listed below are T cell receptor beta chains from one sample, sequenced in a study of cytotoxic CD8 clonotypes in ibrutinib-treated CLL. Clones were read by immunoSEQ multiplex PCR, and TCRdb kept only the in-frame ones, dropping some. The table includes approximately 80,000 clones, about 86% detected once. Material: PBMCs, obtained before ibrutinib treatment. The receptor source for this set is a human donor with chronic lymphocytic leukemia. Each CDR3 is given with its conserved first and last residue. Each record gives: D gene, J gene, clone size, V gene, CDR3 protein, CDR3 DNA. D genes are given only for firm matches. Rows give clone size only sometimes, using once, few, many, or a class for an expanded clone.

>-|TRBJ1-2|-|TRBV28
CASTRTAYGYTF
TGTGCCAGCACCCGGACAGCCTATGGCTACACCTTC
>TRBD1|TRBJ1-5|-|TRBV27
CASGPFNYRGNNQPQHF
TGTGCCAGCGGGCCATTCAATTACAGGGGGAACAATCAGCCCCAGCATTTT
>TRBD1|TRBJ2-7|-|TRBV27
CASSPSGTGSEQYF
TGTGCCAGCAGTCCTTCCGGGACAGGGAGCGAGCAGTACTTC
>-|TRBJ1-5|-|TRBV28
CASSYGERGNQPQHF
TGTGCCAGCAGTTACGGGGAGAGGGGCAATCAGCCCCAGCATTTT
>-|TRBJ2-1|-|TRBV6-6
CASSLRSYNEQFF
TGTGCCAGCAGTTTGCGCTCCTACAATGAGCAGTTCTTC
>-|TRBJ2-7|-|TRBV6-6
CASSSRGYEQYF
TGTGCCAGCAGTTCCAGGGGCTACGAGCAGTACTTC
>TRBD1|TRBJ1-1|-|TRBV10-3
CAISTGDDMNTEAFF
TGTGCCATCAGTACAGGGGATGATATGAACACTGAAGCTTTCTTT
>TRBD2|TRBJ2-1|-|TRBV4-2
CASSQAVSGRNEQFF
TGTGCCAGCAGCCAAGCCGTTAGCGGGAGGAATGAGCAGTTCTTC
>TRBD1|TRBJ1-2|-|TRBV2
CASRTGANYGYTF
TGTGCCAGCAGGACAGGGGCAAACTATGGCTACACCTTC
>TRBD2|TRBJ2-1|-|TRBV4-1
CASSHETSRYGGEQFF
TGCGCCAGCAGCCATGAGACTAGCAGGTACGGTGGTGAGCAGTTCTTC
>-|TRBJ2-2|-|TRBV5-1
CASSLRQVDTGELFF
TGCGCCAGCAGCCTGCGACAGGTAGACACCGGGGAGCTGTTTTTT
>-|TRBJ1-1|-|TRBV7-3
CASSFGPIGSTTEAFF
TGTGCCAGCAGCTTTGGGCCGATCGGGTCCACGACTGAAGCTTTCTTT
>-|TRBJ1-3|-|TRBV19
CASSIGRVRTLAGNTIYF
TGTGCCAGTAGTATAGGGAGGGTCAGGACCTTGGCTGGAAACACCATATATTTT
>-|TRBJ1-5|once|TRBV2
CASSEAEGANQPQHF
TGTGCCAGCAGTGAAGCGGAAGGCGCAAATCAGCCCCAGCATTTT
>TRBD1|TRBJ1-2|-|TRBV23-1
CASSQLNGYRGPRPNYGYTF
TGCGCCAGCAGTCAACTCAATGGGTACAGGGGGCCGAGACCTAACTATGGCTACACCTTC
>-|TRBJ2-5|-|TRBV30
CAWNIGGGYQETQYF
TGTGCCTGGAACATCGGGGGCGGCTACCAAGAGACCCAGTACTTC
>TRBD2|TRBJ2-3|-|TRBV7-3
CASSSRTSGMLDTQYF
TGTGCCAGCAGCTCTCGGACTAGCGGGATGTTAGATACGCAGTATTTT
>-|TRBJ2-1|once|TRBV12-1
CASSITGTSGRASNEQFF
TGTGCCAGCAGCATCACCGGGACTAGCGGGAGGGCCAGCAATGAGCAGTTCTTC
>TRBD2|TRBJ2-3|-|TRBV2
CASSGTSGSIDTQYF
TGTGCCAGCAGTGGGACTAGCGGGAGTATAGATACGCAGTATTTT
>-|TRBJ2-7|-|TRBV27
CASSLDTNPYEQYF
TGTGCCAGCAGCCTAGACACCAACCCCTACGAGCAGTACTTC
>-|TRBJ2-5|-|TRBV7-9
CASSSSGQETQYF
TGTGCCAGCAGCTCGTCCGGGCAAGAGACCCAGTACTTC
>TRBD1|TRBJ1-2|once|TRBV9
CASSAAGTAISYGYTF
TGTGCCAGCAGCGCAGCCGGGACAGCGATAAGCTATGGCTACACCTTC
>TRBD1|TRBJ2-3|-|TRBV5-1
CASSPQGVTQYF
TGCGCCAGCAGCCCGCAGGGGGTTACGCAGTATTTT
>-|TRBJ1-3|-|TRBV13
CASSPWTRSGNTIYF
TGTGCCAGCAGCCCCTGGACCCGCTCTGGAAACACCATATATTTT
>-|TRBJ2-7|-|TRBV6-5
CASSYDRKTLYYEQYF
TGTGCCAGCAGTTACGATAGGAAAACCCTATATTACGAGCAGTACTTC
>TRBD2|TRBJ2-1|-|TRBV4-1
CASSQEPLAGVGREQFF
TGCGCCAGCAGCCAAGAACCTCTAGCGGGAGTTGGCCGGGAGCAGTTCTTC
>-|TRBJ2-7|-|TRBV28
CASSFTGLGYEQYF
TGTGCCAGCAGTTTCACGGGGCTGGGTTACGAGCAGTACTTC
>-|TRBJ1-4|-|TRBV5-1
CASSLNAGGSHEKLFF
TGCGCCAGCAGCTTGAACGCCGGCGGTAGTCATGAAAAACTGTTTTTT
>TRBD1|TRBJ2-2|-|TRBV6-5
CASSGGQGRTGELFF
TGTGCCAGCAGTGGGGGACAGGGGAGAACCGGGGAGCTGTTTTTT
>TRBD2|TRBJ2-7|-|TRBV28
CASSTKMGLAGPNYEQYF
TGTGCCAGCAGTACTAAGATGGGGCTAGCGGGGCCGAACTACGAGCAGTACTTC
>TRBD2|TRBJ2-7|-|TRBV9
CASSNGLAGVLPYEQYF
TGTGCCAGCAGCAACGGACTAGCGGGAGTTCTCCCCTACGAGCAGTACTTC
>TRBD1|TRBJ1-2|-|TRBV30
CAWSVRGQGIGGYTF
TGTGCCTGGAGTGTACGGGGACAGGGGATCGGTGGCTACACCTTC
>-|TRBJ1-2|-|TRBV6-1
CASSEVAGRGYTF
TGTGCCAGCAGTGAGGTGGCAGGCCGGGGCTACACCTTC
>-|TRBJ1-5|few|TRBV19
CASTTVGGNQPQHF
-
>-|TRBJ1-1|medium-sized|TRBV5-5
CASSFEGNTEAFF
TGTGCCAGCAGCTTTGAGGGTAACACTGAAGCTTTCTTT
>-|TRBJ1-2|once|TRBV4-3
CASSQDLGGLDRNYGYTF
TGCGCCAGCAGCCAAGATTTGGGGGGCTTAGACAGGAACTATGGCTACACCTTC
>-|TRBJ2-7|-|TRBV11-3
CASTNGGAYEQYF
TGTGCCAGCACCAACGGGGGAGCCTACGAGCAGTACTTC
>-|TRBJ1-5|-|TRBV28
CASSFEGESLYQPQHF
TGTGCCAGCAGTTTCGAGGGGGAATCATTATATCAGCCCCAGCATTTT
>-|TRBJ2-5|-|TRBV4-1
CASSQRGGTAPTQYF
TGCGCCAGCAGCCAAAGGGGCGGGACAGCTCCGACCCAGTACTTC
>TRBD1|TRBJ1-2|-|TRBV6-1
CASSERRTGVDGYTF
TGTGCCAGCAGTGAACGCCGGACAGGGGTTGATGGCTACACCTTC
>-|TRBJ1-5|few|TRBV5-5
CASSLMWGNQPQHF
TGTGCCAGCAGCTTGATGTGGGGCAATCAGCCCCAGCATTTT
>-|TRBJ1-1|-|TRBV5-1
CASSWSTANTEAFF
TGCGCCAGCAGCTGGAGCACGGCGAACACTGAAGCTTTCTTT
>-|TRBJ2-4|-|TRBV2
CASRDSLAKNIQYF
TGTGCCAGCAGGGACTCCCTAGCCAAAAACATTCAGTACTTC
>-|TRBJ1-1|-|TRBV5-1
CASSLGGVQNRAFF
TGCGCCAGCAGCTTGGGCGGGGTTCAAAATCGAGCTTTCTTT
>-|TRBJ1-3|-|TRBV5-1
CASSLEFRGSGNTIYF
TGCGCCAGCAGCTTGGAGTTCAGGGGCTCTGGAAACACCATATATTTT
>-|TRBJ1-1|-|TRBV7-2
CASSLRGENTEAFF
TGTGCCAGCAGCTTACGCGGTGAAAACACTGAAGCTTTCTTT
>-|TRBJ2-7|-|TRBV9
CASSPGVGSNEQYF
TGTGCCAGCAGCCCGGGGGTCGGGAGCAACGAGCAGTACTTC
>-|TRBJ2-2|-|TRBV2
CASLFIGELFF
TGTGCCAGCCTTTTTATCGGGGAGCTGTTTTTT
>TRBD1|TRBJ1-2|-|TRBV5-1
CASSLAGRGLPYGYTF
TGCGCCAGCAGCTTGGCGGGCAGGGGGCTACCTTATGGCTACACCTTC
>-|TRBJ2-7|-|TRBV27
CASTNSGPLSYEQYF
TGTGCCAGCACCAACTCTGGGCCATTATCCTACGAGCAGTACTTC
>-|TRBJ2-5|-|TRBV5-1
CASSADLRETQYF
TGCGCCAGCAGCGCCGACTTGCGGGAGACCCAGTACTTC
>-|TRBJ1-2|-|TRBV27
CASSSRGRVGTYGYTF
TGTGCCAGCAGTTCCCGGGGTCGAGTCGGAACCTATGGCTACACCTTC
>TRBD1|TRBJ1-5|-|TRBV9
CASSDGQGGQPQHF
TGTGCCAGCAGCGATGGACAGGGGGGACAGCCCCAGCATTTT
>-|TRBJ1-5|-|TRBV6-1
CASDRWADSNQPQHF
TGTGCCAGCGACCGTTGGGCAGATAGCAATCAGCCCCAGCATTTT
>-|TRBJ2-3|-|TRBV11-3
CASSLGPVMRSTDTQYF
TGTGCCAGCAGCTTAGGCCCAGTTATGAGAAGCACAGATACGCAGTATTTT
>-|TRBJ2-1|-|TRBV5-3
CARSREPGPAKRDEQFF
TGTGCCAGAAGCAGAGAACCGGGACCCGCGAAGAGGGATGAGCAGTTCTTC
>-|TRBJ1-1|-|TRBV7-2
CASSLELSLF
TGTGCCAGCAGCTTAGAACTTAGTCTCTTT
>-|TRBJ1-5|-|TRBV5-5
CASSLVLQGPGAQHF
TGTGCCAGCAGCTTGGTTCTCCAGGGACCTGGGGCCCAGCATTTT
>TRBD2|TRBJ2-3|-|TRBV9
CASTPLLAGADTQYF
TGTGCCAGCACCCCTCTACTAGCGGGAGCAGATACGCAGTATTTT